These T cell receptor beta chains were read from a single sample in a study of CD8+ T cells in alopecia areata. TCRdb's copy holds only in-frame clones and misses some; the assay was immunoSEQ multiplex PCR. The data contain over 120,000 clones, 40% to 55% of them seen just once; the ten biggest clones take up approximately 1%. The specimen was CD4+ T cells sorted from blood, collected at week 0. The receptors originated from a human donor with alopecia areata. CDR3s include the opening cysteine and the closing phenylalanine or tryptophan. A D gene is named only where the DNA matches it firmly. Clone size is stated in some rows and not others, as once, few, many or a class when expanded.

D	V	size	J	DNA	CDR3
TRBD2	TRBV30	few	TRBJ2-7	TGTGCCTGGAGTGTCGGTCGGGGGGAACCGGACGAGCAGTACTTC	CAWSVGRGEPDEQYF
TRBD1	TRBV30	.	TRBJ1-1	TGTGCCTGGGATACACTTGACAGGGGCGCAATTGAAGCTTTCTTT	CAWDTLDRGAIEAFF
.	TRBV28	.	TRBJ1-5	TGTGCCAGCAGTCTCCAAGGGAATCAGCCCCAGCATTTT	CASSLQGNQPQHF
.	TRBV29-1	.	TRBJ2-2	TGCAGCGTTGTCCCAAAGGGGCTCGGCACCGGGGAGCTGTTTTTT	CSVVPKGLGTGELFF
.	TRBV4-2	few	TRBJ2-3	TGTGCCAGCAGCCAAGATTTGGCGATCACAGATACGCAGTATTTT	CASSQDLAITDTQYF
.	TRBV30	.	TRBJ2-1	TGTGCCTGGGGCTCCGACGGTGGTGAGCAGTTCTTC	CAWGSDGGEQFF
.	TRBV28	.	TRBJ2-1	TGTTCCATCAGCCGCGGCGGAGGTTTTGGTGAGCAGTTCTTC	CSISRGGGFGEQFF
TRBD2	TRBV4-3	.	TRBJ2-1	TGCGCCAGCAGCCAAGCCCGGGGGGAAAAGTTCTTC	CASSQARGEKFF
.	TRBV6-4	.	TRBJ1-1	TGTGCCAGCAGTGCAGGGGCGGGCACTGAAGCTTTCTTT	CASSAGAGTEAFF
.	TRBV7-7	.	TRBJ2-5	TGTGCTAGCAGTCCCCCTGGAGAGACCCAGTACTTC	CASSPPGETQYF
.	TRBV28	.	TRBJ2-1	TGTGCCAGCAGTTTACTCATAGGAGGTTCGGCCTACAATGAGCAGTTCTTC	CASSLLIGGSAYNEQFF
.	TRBV9	.	TRBJ1-2	TGTGCCAGCAGCGTAGTCGGGGGCGCGACCTATGGCTACACCTTC	CASSVVGGATYGYTF
.	TRBV9	few	TRBJ2-5	TGTGCCAGCAGCCCGTTTTTCCAAGAGACCCAGTACTTC	CASSPFFQETQYF
TRBD2	TRBV29-1	.	TRBJ2-6	TGCAGCGTTGTGGGAGGGGCCTCTGGGGCCAACGTCCTGACTTTC	CSVVGGASGANVLTF
TRBD1	TRBV19	.	TRBJ1-1	TGTGCCAGTAGTATACAGGGGGCTGGATCTGAAGCTTTCTTT	CASSIQGAGSEAFF
.	TRBV5-1	.	TRBJ2-2	TGCGCCAGCAGCTTGGTCGGGAATGGGGGCACCGGGGAGCTGTTTTTT	CASSLVGNGGTGELFF
TRBD2	TRBV2	few	TRBJ2-7	TGTGCCAGCAGAAGGACTAGCGGGAGCTACGAGCAGTACTTC	CASRRTSGSYEQYF
TRBD2	TRBV6-5	.	TRBJ2-1	TGTGCCAGCAGGATCCCTAGCGGGAGCAATGAGCAGTTCTTC	CASRIPSGSNEQFF
TRBD2	TRBV5-1	.	TRBJ2-7	TGCGCCAGCAGCCCCCAGGGACTAGCGGGAGTACGGGACGAGCAGTACTTC	CASSPQGLAGVRDEQYF
.	TRBV2	.	TRBJ2-5	TGTGCCAGCACCTCTCGGGTATTCGGGGAGACCCAGTACTTC	CASTSRVFGETQYF
.	TRBV29-1	.	TRBJ2-2	TGCAGCTCACAACATAAGGGGGAGCTGTTTTTT	CSSQHKGELFF
.	TRBV30	few	TRBJ1-5	TGTGCCTGGAGTGTAAGGGGGGACCAGCCCCAGCATTTT	CAWSVRGDQPQHF
.	TRBV9	.	TRBJ2-3	TGTGCCAGCAGCCCAGGCCCCACAGATACGCAGTATTTT	CASSPGPTDTQYF
.	TRBV5-1	.	TRBJ2-2	TGCGCCAGCAGCTCCTCCACCGGGGAGCTGTTTTTT	CASSSSTGELFF
.	TRBV5-1	.	TRBJ2-1	TGCGCCAGCAGCGGAGCTCAGAGCTCCTACAATGAGCAGTTCTTC	CASSGAQSSYNEQFF
.	TRBV30	.	TRBJ1-1	TGTGCCTGGAGTTCGGGGAGGAACACTGAAGCTTTCTTT	CAWSSGRNTEAFF
TRBD1	TRBV19	few	TRBJ2-7	TGTGCCAGTAGTATACTCCCGGGACAGGGGTGGTACGAGCAGTACTTC	CASSILPGQGWYEQYF
TRBD1	TRBV7-9	few	TRBJ1-2	TGTGCCAGCAGCTCGAAACAGGGGACGAGCTACACCTTC	CASSSKQGTSYTF
TRBD2	TRBV29-1	few	TRBJ2-7	TGCAGCGTTCATACTAGCGGTCACCGGTACTTC	CSVHTSGHRYF
.	TRBV30	once	TRBJ2-3	TGTGCCTGGATTGAGCATGATCGGAATACGCAGTATTTT	CAWIEHDRNTQYF
TRBD1	TRBV29-1	.	TRBJ2-7	TGCAGCGTCGCCCTGAGACAGGGGATTCACGAGCAGTACTTC	CSVALRQGIHEQYF
.	TRBV2	few	TRBJ2-2	TGTGCCAGCACCTACTCGAGGAACACCGGGGAGCTGTTTTTT	CASTYSRNTGELFF
.	TRBV18	.	TRBJ2-7	TGTGCCAGCTCAGCGACGGGACACCCGGGACGGGAGCAGTACTTC	CASSATGHPGREQYF
.	TRBV5-1	few	TRBJ2-3	TGCGCCAGCAGCTCCGACTCGCCCCGGGATACGCAGTATTTT	CASSSDSPRDTQYF
.	TRBV2	.	TRBJ2-1	TGTGCCAGCCAAACTCGAATTCTCCACAATGAGCAGTTCTTC	CASQTRILHNEQFF
.	TRBV29-1	.	TRBJ2-5	TGCAGCGTCGAAAGGTGGGCGCGGGAACAAGAGACCCAGTACTTC	CSVERWAREQETQYF
TRBD2	TRBV7-8	.	TRBJ2-1	TGTGCCAGCAGCTCAACTAGCGGGAGTGGTGAGCAGTTCTTC	CASSSTSGSGEQFF
TRBD2	TRBV5-6	.	TRBJ2-5	TGTGCCAGCAGCTTTCTGACGACTAGCGGGTCGGGAGAGACCCAGTACTTC	CASSFLTTSGSGETQYF
.	TRBV27	.	TRBJ2-7	TGTGCCAGCAGTTTAACCCTGTTGTCCTACGAGCAGTACTTC	CASSLTLLSYEQYF
.	TRBV29-1	.	TRBJ2-2	TGCAGCGTTGTTAGGCAGGGAAGTTGGACCGGGGAGCTGTTTTTT	CSVVRQGSWTGELFF
TRBD1	TRBV30	.	TRBJ1-5	TGTGCCTGGAGTGACACAGGGGGCAGGAGCAATCAGCCCCAGCATTTT	CAWSDTGGRSNQPQHF
.	TRBV30	few	TRBJ1-5	TGTGCCTGGAGTAGGGAGAATCAGCCCCAGCATTTT	CAWSRENQPQHF
.	TRBV29-1	.	TRBJ2-1	TGCAGCGTGGTGCGGTCCTCCTACAATGAGCAGTTCTTC	CSVVRSSYNEQFF
.	TRBV15	.	TRBJ2-3	TGTGCCACCAGCAGGGGATACGAGACTAGCACAGATACGCAGTATTTT	CATSRGYETSTDTQYF
.	TRBV28	.	TRBJ2-7	TGTGCCAGCAGAATAAACTACGAGCAGTACTTC	CASRINYEQYF
.	TRBV30	.	TRBJ1-4	TGTGCCTGGAGTGTCTCGGCGAGCAAACTGTTTTTT	CAWSVSASKLFF
.	TRBV4-1	once	TRBJ2-1	TGCGCCAGCAGCCGCCCCACCTCGACGAATGAGCAGTTCTTC	CASSRPTSTNEQFF
TRBD1	TRBV2	once	TRBJ2-5	TGTGCCAGCAACAGGGACAGTGGGACCCAGTACTTC	CASNRDSGTQYF
.	TRBV4-3	.	TRBJ1-1	TGCGCCAGCAGCCAGATCGGGGATCAAAACACTGAAGCTTTCTTT	CASSQIGDQNTEAFF
.	TRBV29-1	.	TRBJ2-3	TGCAGCTCCCGGTCAGATACGCAGTATTTT	CSSRSDTQYF
.	TRBV2	.	TRBJ2-4	TGTGCCAGCAGGGGGGTGGAGGGGAAAAACATTCAGTACTTC	CASRGVEGKNIQYF
.	TRBV2	many	TRBJ2-3	TGTGCCAGCAGTCAGGAGGTAGCGGCCACAGATACGCAGTATTTT	CASSQEVAATDTQYF
.	TRBV29-1	.	TRBJ2-1	TGCAGCGTTGAAGCCCGATACTACAATGAGCAGTTCTTC	CSVEARYYNEQFF
.	TRBV7-2	.	TRBJ2-7	TGTGCCAGCAGCCAGCCAGGATACGAGCAGTACTTC	CASSQPGYEQYF
TRBD2	TRBV4-2	.	TRBJ2-3	TGTGCCAGCAGCCAGAAGCGGGGGGCGGATACGCAGTATTTT	CASSQKRGADTQYF